The 11 T cell receptor beta chains below come from one sample, sequenced in a study of blood T cell repertoires in COVID-19 (dated by TCRdb to 2019 to 2021). Library construction relied on the immunoSEQ multiplex PCR assay. Held by TCRdb, this immuneACCESS table contains in-frame sequences only and omits some clones. Under half of the omission traces to an unresolved V gene where checked; the cause of the rest is unknown. The sample profile shows 85,000 to 100,000 clones; around nine tenths of them were found once. The ten largest make up under 8% of the sample. What was sequenced was peripheral blood. These receptors originate from a man in his 60s with acute or convalescent COVID-19.

The J gene is TRBJ2-7, the V gene TRBV27; D not certain. The CDR3 consists of 16 residues. CDR1 is MNHEY, CDR2 SMNVEV, per germline (reference sequence). V shed 0 bases and J shed 2 bases, with 14 bases lying between them. The CDR3: CASSLSWASVAYEQYF. Written as DNA, the CDR3 is TGTGCCAGCAGTTTATCGTGGGCCTCCGTCGCCTACGAGCAGTACTTC.

This rearrangement joins TRBV29-1 to TRBJ1-2, with TRBD1 identical over 11 bases. The CDR3 has 13 amino acids. CDR1 is SQVTM and CDR2 is ANQGSEA in the germline V gene. Unmatched junction bases numbered 9, after V lost 7 bases and J lost 8 bases. CDR3 region: CSGRTGGAVGYTF. CDR3 nucleotide sequence: TGCAGCGGCAGGACAGGGGGCGCGGTAGGCTACACCTTC. The variable domain in full, completed from reference TRBV29-1 and TRBJ1-2, reads SAVISQKPSRDICQRGTSLTIQCQVDSQVTMMFWYRQQPGQSLTLIATANQGSEATYESGFVIDKFPISRPNLTFSTLTVSNMSPEDSSIYLCSGRTGGAVGYTFGSGTRLTVV.

J is TRBJ2-7 and V is TRBV12-3 or TRBV12-4; tentative D call: TRBD1 (5 bases). The CDR3 sequence is 13 residues long. V shed 6 bases and J shed 7 bases, with 16 bases lying between them. Here the CDR3 reads CASSLSRVNEQYF. The CDR3 DNA reads TGTGCCAGCAGCCTTAGCAGGGTTAATGAGCAGTACTTC.

The V call is TRBV5-6, the J call TRBJ2-3, with 7 bases fitting TRBD1. The CDR3 covers 17 residues. Unmatched junction bases numbered 11, after V lost 4 bases and J lost 0 bases. Germline V lookup: CDR1 SGHDT, CDR2 YYEEEE. The chain's CDR3 is CASSRIRGRKSTDTQYF. The DNA for the CDR3 is TGTGCCAGCAGCAGGATTAGGGGGCGCAAAAGCACAGATACGCAGTATTTT.

The genes are TRBV18 and TRBJ1-2; possible D gene TRBD1, 5 bases. There are 14 residues in the CDR3. Germline V gene sequence: CDR1 KGHSH, CDR2 LQKENI. V dropped 2 bases and J dropped 3 bases, with 10 bases sitting between them. The DNA of the CDR3 is TGTGCCAGCTCACCAAAGGACAACTACTATGGCTACACCTTC. This translates into CASSPKDNYYGYTF. The entire variable domain, with the rest obtained from reference TRBV18 and TRBJ1-2, is as follows: NAGVMQNPRHLVRRRGQEARLRCSPMKGHSHVYWYRQLPEEGLKFMVYLQKENIIDESGMPKERFSAEFPKEGPSILRIQQVVRGDSAAYFCASSPKDNYYGYTFGSGTRLTVV.

The chain is built from TRBV18 and TRBJ1-6; TRBD1 is a possible D gene (5 bases). V dropped 10 bases and J dropped 14 bases, with 21 bases sitting between them. This CDR3 is 13 amino acids long. CDR1 is KGHSH and CDR2 is LQKENI in the germline V gene. The CDR3 DNA reads TGTGCCACGCAGGAGGGGACCAGGAAGACCCTCCACTTT. Translated: CATQEGTRKTLHF.

This sequence joins TRBV29-1 and TRBJ2-3; TRBD2 aligns across 8 bases. The V gene's germline CDR1 is SQVTM and CDR2 ANQGSEA. The CDR3 contains 19 residues. The V and J ends lost 4 bases and 0 bases, in that order; junction bases with no gene match: 18. CDR3 coding DNA: TGCAGCGTTGGGGGTCCTACACAAGGGAGCGGGGGTAGCACAGATACGCAGTATTTT. Protein: CSVGGPTQGSGGSTDTQYF.

The rearrangement joins TRBV9 to TRBJ2-3; D possibly corresponds to TRBD1 (7 bases). Trimming shortened V by 7 bases and J by 2 bases, and 17 bases separated the two germline ends. This CDR3 has 15 amino acids. Germline V gene data show CDR1 as SGDLS and CDR2 as YYNGEE. Here the CDR3 DNA reads TGTGCCAGCGTCAGGGGGGTCGATTCCACAGATACGCAGTATTTT. Residues: CASVRGVDSTDTQYF. Full variable domain (outside the CDR3, taken from reference TRBV9 and TRBJ2-3): DSGVTQTPKHLITATGQRVTLRCSPRSGDLSVYWYQQSLDQGLQFLIQYYNGEERAKGNILERFSAQQFPDLHSELNLSSLELGDSALYFCASVRGVDSTDTQYFGPGTRLTVL.

The chain uses TRBV19 and TRBJ2-2; the match to TRBD2 covers 11 bases. Germline assignment: CDR1 LNHDA and CDR2 SQIVND (reference sequence). CDR3 size: 17 residues. V was clipped by 5 bases and J by 4 bases; unmatched bases: 9. CDR3 amino acids: CASSREGLAAPTGELFF. The CDR3 nucleotides read TGTGCCAGTAGTCGGGAGGGACTAGCGGCCCCCACCGGGGAGCTGTTTTTT.

V usage is TRBV27 and J usage is TRBJ1-2, with TRBD1 identical over 7 bases. Unmatched junction bases numbered 8, after V lost 5 bases and J lost 2 bases. The CDR3 covers 15 residues. Germline V gene lookup returns CDR1 MNHEY and CDR2 SMNVEV (reference sequence). DNA for the CDR3: TGTGCCAGCAGTAGAGGAAGGGGGCGAAACTATGGCTACACCTTC. Translated, it gives CASSRGRGRNYGYTF.

The chain joins TRBV3-1 (or the pseudogene TRBV3-2) to TRBJ1-3; no reliable D call. The CDR3 length is 16 residues. The germline gives CDR1 LGHDT, CDR2 YNNKEL (reference sequence). V lost 1 base to trimming and J lost 0 bases, with 10 bases between them. The CDR3 here is CASSQVAVYSGNTIYF. The CDR3 coding sequence is TGTGCCAGCAGCCAAGTTGCGGTATACTCTGGAAACACCATATATTTT.